The sample holds a few counts of the clone carrying this T cell receptor beta chain. Its antigen is undetermined. This record belongs to a study of post-analysis software for immune sequencing data. V was trimmed by 7 bases and J by 1 base, leaving 7 bases between them. Looked up from germline, CDR1 is SQVTM and CDR2 is ANQGSEA. The CDR3 is 11 residues long. Study-wide findings and caveats: Among a few TRBV segments more frequent in patients than controls were TRBV5-6, TRBV5-1 and TRBV20-1.

The library was made from cDNA and included unique molecular identifiers. T cells numbering roughly 1 to 10 million yielded roughly 0.5 million cDNA molecules. TCRdb re-called the PCR reads through MiXCR, storing one row per CDR3 protein. The table has about 540,000 distinct CDR3 sequences, around a third seen once. This sequence originates from a girl aged 2-17 years with multiple sclerosis. The chain uses TRBV29-1 and TRBJ1-1; D perhaps matches TRBD1 (5 bases). Sequenced material: blood. CDR3: CSAQANTEAFF. CDR3 DNA: TGCAGCGCACAGGCGAACACTGAAGCTTTCTTT.